This T cell receptor beta chain was documented in a study of blood T cells in healthy people across ages. Whole-study findings and limits: Per million T cells, the diversity of TCR beta decreased roughly linearly as age advanced.

Comment on this clonotype: Its specificity is unknown.

With a J-beta primer mix and a sample-barcoded 5' primer, a second PCR ran roughly 6 to 11 cycles. Tagging of each cDNA molecule was performed by a template-switch adaptor with 12 random nucleotides. TCRdb called the 5' RACE reads again in MiXCR, with one record for every CDR3 protein. This table has about 720,000 distinct CDR3 sequences, approximately 25% appearing once. The CDR3 runs to 15 residues. CDR1 MNHNS and CDR2 SASEGT come from the germline V gene. V gave up 5 bases and J gave up 9 bases, with 20 bases separating them. This sample was shared with a second study, whose subject was T cells of mothers and their children.

The chain carries TRBV6-1 and TRBJ2-1; D remains ambiguous. What was sequenced was blood. This clonotype originated in a boy between 10 and 17 years old in good health. The CDR3 sequence: CASSPSGSLLGEQFF. The CDR3 bases are TGTGCCAGCAGTCCGAGTGGGTCTTTGTTAGGTGAGCAGTTCTTC.